What follows describes a single TCR beta chain. Per the original methods: By means of reference gene primer amplification, nucleated cell counts were estimated. Libraries were prepared by immunoSEQ multiplex PCR; TCRdb keeps only in-frame clonotypes and omits some of them. The DNA was the basis for D and trimming; V, J and clone size are from that table. This table holds over 200,000 clones, 85% to 90% found once. Germline CDR1 is SGHDN and CDR2 is FVKESK. V lost 0 bases and J 3 bases, leaving 8 bases between the germline ends. This CDR3 has 15 amino acids. This specimen belongs to a study of blood T cell repertoires in COVID-19. Study in general: Italy, Spain and the United States were the sources of the convalescent and acute COVID-19 samples.

The gene calls are TRBV14 and TRBJ1-4; D is ambiguous. This receptor was obtained from a woman in her 30s with acute COVID-19. Source material: PBMCs or T cells enriched from blood (not recorded which). CDR3 sequence reads: CASSQERRANEKLFF. As DNA, the CDR3 is TGTGCCAGCAGCCAAGAGAGGAGGGCTAATGAAAAACTGTTTTTT. The whole variable domain, remainder taken from reference TRBV14 and TRBJ1-4, is EAGVTQFPSHSVIEKGQTVTLRCDPISGHDNLYWYRRVMGKEIKFLLHFVKESKQDESGMPNNRFLAERTGGTYSTLKVQPAELEDSGVYFCASSQERRANEKLFFGSGTQLSVL.